Sequencing of this T cell receptor (beta chain) was carried out in a study of T cell changes during pregnancy in multiple sclerosis. This CDR3 has 16 residues. V gave up 5 bases and J gave up 0 bases, with 15 bases separating them. Germline CDR1 SGHRS, CDR2 YFSETQ. The data were produced by immunoSEQ multiplex PCR, yet TCRdb's version contains in-frame clones alone and is incomplete. The sample consists of about 77,000 clones, roughly 90% of them appearing once. The receptor was derived from a female donor with multiple sclerosis, enrolled in a pregnancy study. The chain couples TRBV5-1 to TRBJ2-1; TRBD1 is a possible D gene (6 bases). This material consisted of peripheral blood, taken before pregnancy. DNA of the CDR3: TGCGCCAGCAGTTCGGACAGAATCAGCTCCTACAATGAGCAGTTCTTC. Translating it yields CASSSDRISSYNEQFF.